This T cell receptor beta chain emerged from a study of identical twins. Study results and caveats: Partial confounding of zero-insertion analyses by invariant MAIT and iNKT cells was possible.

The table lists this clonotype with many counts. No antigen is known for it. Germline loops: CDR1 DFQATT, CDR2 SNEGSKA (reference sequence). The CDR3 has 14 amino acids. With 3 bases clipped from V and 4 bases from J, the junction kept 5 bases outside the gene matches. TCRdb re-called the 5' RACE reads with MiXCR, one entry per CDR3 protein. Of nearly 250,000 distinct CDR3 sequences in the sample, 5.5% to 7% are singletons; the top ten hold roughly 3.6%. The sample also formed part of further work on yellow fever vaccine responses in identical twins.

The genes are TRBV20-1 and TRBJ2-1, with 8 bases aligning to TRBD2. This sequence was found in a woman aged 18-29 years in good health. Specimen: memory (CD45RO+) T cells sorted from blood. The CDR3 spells CSASGRAVYNEQFF. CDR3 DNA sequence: TGCAGTGCTAGCGGGAGGGCCGTTTACAATGAGCAGTTCTTC.